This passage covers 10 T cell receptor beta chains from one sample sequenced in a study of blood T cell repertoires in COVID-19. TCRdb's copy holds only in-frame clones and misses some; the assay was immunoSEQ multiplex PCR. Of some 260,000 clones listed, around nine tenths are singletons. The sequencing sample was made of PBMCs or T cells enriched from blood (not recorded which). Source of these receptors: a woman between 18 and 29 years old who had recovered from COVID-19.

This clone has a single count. The CDR3 sequence is CASSLGAESSYNEQFF. The CDR3, as DNA: TGTGCCAGCAGCTTAGGCGCGGAGAGCTCCTACAATGAGCAGTTCTTC. The chain is built from TRBV11-2 and TRBJ2-1; D gene ambiguous. The CDR3 is 16 residues long. Trimming stripped 1 base from V and 0 bases from J, with 10 bases between. CDR1 is SGHAT, CDR2 FQNNGV, per germline.

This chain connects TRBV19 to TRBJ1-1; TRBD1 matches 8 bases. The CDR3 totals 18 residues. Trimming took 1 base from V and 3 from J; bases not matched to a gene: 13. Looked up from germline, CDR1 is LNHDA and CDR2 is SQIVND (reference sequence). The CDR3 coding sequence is TGTGCCAGTAGTATAGTTGGCAGGGGGCAATTTAAGGACACTGAAGCTTTCTTT. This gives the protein CASSIVGRGQFKDTEAFF. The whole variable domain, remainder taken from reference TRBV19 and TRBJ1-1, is DGGITQSPKYLFRKEGQNVTLSCEQNLNHDAMYWYRQDPGQGLRLIYYSQIVNDFQKGDIAEGYSVSREKKESFPLTVTSAQKNPTAFYLCASSIVGRGQFKDTEAFFGQGTRLTVV.

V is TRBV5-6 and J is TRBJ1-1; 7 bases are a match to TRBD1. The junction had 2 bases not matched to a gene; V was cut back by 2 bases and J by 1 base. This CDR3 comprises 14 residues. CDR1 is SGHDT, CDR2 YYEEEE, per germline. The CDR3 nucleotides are TGTGCCAGCAGCTTCGGGACAGAGAACACTGAAGCTTTCTTT. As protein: CASSFGTENTEAFF.

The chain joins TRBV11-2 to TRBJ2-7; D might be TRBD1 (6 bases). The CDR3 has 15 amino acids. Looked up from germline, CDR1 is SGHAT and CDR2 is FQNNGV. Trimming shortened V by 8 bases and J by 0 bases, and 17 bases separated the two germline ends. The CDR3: CASGRQGTPSYEQYF. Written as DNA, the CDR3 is TGTGCCAGCGGACGTCAGGGGACACCCTCCTACGAGCAGTACTTC. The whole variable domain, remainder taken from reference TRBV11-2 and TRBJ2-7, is EAGVAQSPRYKIIEKRQSVAFWCNPISGHATLYWYQQILGQGPKLLIQFQNNGVVDDSQLPKDRFSAERLKGVDSTLKIQPAKLEDSAVYLCASGRQGTPSYEQYFGPGTRLTVT.

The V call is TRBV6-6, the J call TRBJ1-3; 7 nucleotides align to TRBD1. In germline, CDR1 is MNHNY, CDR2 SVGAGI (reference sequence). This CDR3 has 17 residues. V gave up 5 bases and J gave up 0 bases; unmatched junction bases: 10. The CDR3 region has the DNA TGTGCCAGCAGTCCCCGATTGGACAGGAGCTCTGGAAACACCATATATTTT. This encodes CASSPRLDRSSGNTIYF.

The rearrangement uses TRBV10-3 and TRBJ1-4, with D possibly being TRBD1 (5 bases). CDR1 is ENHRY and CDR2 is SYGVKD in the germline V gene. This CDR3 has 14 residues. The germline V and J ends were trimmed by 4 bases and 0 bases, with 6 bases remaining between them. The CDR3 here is CAISGQPTNEKLFF. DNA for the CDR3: TGTGCCATCAGTGGACAGCCAACTAATGAAAAACTGTTTTTT.

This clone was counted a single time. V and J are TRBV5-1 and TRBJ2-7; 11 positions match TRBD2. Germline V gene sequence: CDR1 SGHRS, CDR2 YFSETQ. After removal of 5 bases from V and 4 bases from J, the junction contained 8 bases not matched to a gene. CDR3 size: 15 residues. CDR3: CASRAGTSGLYEQYF. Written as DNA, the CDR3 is TGCGCCAGCAGGGCCGGGACTAGCGGATTGTACGAGCAGTACTTC.

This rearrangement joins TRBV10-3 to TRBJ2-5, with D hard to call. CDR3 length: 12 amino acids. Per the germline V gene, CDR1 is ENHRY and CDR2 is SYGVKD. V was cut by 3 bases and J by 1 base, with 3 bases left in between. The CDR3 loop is CAISDVQETQYF. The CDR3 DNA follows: TGTGCCATCAGTGACGTCCAAGAGACCCAGTACTTC.

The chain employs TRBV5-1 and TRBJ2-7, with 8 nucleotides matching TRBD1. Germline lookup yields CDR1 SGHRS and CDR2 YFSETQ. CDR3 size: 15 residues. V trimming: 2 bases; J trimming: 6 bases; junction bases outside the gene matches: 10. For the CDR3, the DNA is TGCGCCAGCAGCTTAAGCCTGACAGGGGTCATCGAGCAGTACTTC. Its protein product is CASSLSLTGVIEQYF.

CDR3 residues: CASSLAQAAGHGAFF. The DNA for the CDR3 is TGCGCCAGCAGCTTGGCACAAGCCGCGGGGCATGGGGCTTTCTTT. V and J are TRBV5-1 and TRBJ1-1; weak D call: TRBD1 (5 bases). The ends were cut back, 0 bases at V and 11 bases at J, with 20 bases in the middle. Per germline, CDR1 SGHRS and CDR2 YFSETQ. This CDR3 spans 15 amino acids.